This is a list of T cell receptor beta chains from one sample in a study of T-cell reconstitution after alpha-beta-depleted transplantation in children. MiXCR, run by TCRdb on the PCR reads, gives a single entry per CDR3 protein. The table shows 450,000 to 550,000 distinct CDR3 sequences, with 9.5% to 12% occurring only once. The source material was PBMCs, mostly from graft donor cells, sampled 180 days after TCRalphabeta/CD19-depleted stem cell transplant. These receptors were collected from a female patient aged 2 to 10 who had a stem cell transplant for aplastic anemia, so the T cells may come from the graft donor. Both conserved end residues are part of each CDR3. Each record gives: V gene, D gene, J gene, clone size, CDR3 DNA, CDR3 protein. D genes are given only for firm matches. Size tells how often a clone was seen (once, few, many) or the class of an expanded clone, and some rows leave it out.

>TRBV7-6|NA|TRBJ2-7|NA
TGTGCCAGCAGCGTGACAGGGGAGGGCCATTTCGTCTACGAGCAGTACTTC
CASSVTGEGHFVYEQYF
>TRBV20-1|NA|TRBJ2-7|NA
TGCAGTGCTAGAGGGGAGTCCTACGAGCAGTACTTC
CSARGESYEQYF
>TRBV7-2|NA|TRBJ1-2|few
TGTGCCAGCAGCTTAAGCGCCTCTAACTATGGCTACACCTTC
CASSLSASNYGYTF
>TRBV20-1|NA|TRBJ1-5|NA
TGCAGTGCTGGGGGTAAAAGACTTAGCAATCAGCCCCAGCATTTT
CSAGGKRLSNQPQHF
>TRBV28|NA|TRBJ2-5|many
TGTGCCCACGGGGCGTCGGTACAAGAGACCCAGTACTTC
CAHGASVQETQYF
>TRBV12-3/TRBV12-4|NA|TRBJ1-1|few
TGTGCCAGCAGTTTGGGCGGGACGACGACCATGAACACTGAAGCTTTCTTT
CASSLGGTTTMNTEAFF
>TRBV11-2|TRBD1|TRBJ2-1|many
TGTGCCAGCAGCTCCCCCGGGACAGGGGGGACTCACTCCTACAATGAGCAGTTCTTC
CASSSPGTGGTHSYNEQFF
>TRBV11-3|NA|TRBJ2-5|NA
TGTGCCAGCAGCACCGCTTTTGTAGCGGACGCCCAAGAGACCCAGTACTTC
CASSTAFVADAQETQYF
>TRBV6-2/TRBV6-3|NA|TRBJ2-7|many
TGTGCCAGCAGTTATCCGGACCAGTCCTACGAGCAGTACTTC
CASSYPDQSYEQYF
>TRBV11-1|TRBD2|TRBJ2-2|NA
TGTGCCAGCAGCTCCCCCCGACAACCTAGCGGGATACGAACCGGGGAGCTGTTTTTT
CASSSPRQPSGIRTGELFF
>TRBV7-2|NA|TRBJ2-4|few
TGTGCCAGCAGCTCATTTGTGACGGATCGATCTAACATTCAGTACTTC
CASSSFVTDRSNIQYF
>TRBV7-2|NA|TRBJ2-4|few
TGTGCCAGCAGCTTAGCGCGCGGTCGTGAAAACATTCAGTACTTC
CASSLARGRENIQYF
>TRBV28|NA|TRBJ2-2|few
TGTGCCAGCAGTTTATGGCGGGGGACAGGGAACACCGGGGAGCTGTTTTTT
CASSLWRGTGNTGELFF
>TRBV27|TRBD1|TRBJ1-4|NA
TGTGCCAGCAGTTGGGACAGGGGTTTTGAAAAACTGTTTTTT
CASSWDRGFEKLFF
>TRBV7-2|NA|TRBJ2-2|NA
TGTGCCAGCAGCTTAAGGCGGAGGACGAACACCGGGGAGCTGTTTTTT
CASSLRRRTNTGELFF
>TRBV20-1|NA|TRBJ1-4|NA
TGCAGTGCTAGGGGTTCGGCTAATGAAAAACTGTTTTTT
CSARGSANEKLFF
>TRBV15|NA|TRBJ2-2|many
TGTGCCACCAGCAAATTTCCTAGCAGAAACGCGAACACCGGGGAGCTGTTTTTT
CATSKFPSRNANTGELFF
>TRBV6-1|TRBD2|TRBJ2-1|few
TGTGCCAGCTTAGGGGCGGGAGGGCCGAACAATGAGCAGTTCTTC
CASLGAGGPNNEQFF
>TRBV28|NA|TRBJ1-3|few
TGTGCCAGCAGGGTGGGGGGCTCTGGAAACACCATATATTTT
CASRVGGSGNTIYF
>TRBV14|NA|TRBJ2-5|few
TGTGCCAGCAGCCCGGGACCCAGGTCGGCGGAGACCCAGTACTTC
CASSPGPRSAETQYF
>TRBV9|TRBD2|TRBJ2-2|NA
TGTGCCAGCAGCGTAGGCCTACTAGCGGCTACCAACACCGGGGAGCTGTTTTTT
CASSVGLLAATNTGELFF
>TRBV7-8|NA|TRBJ2-1|few
TGTGCCAGCAGCTTAGGGATCAGGGGAGGGAACAATGAGCAGTTCTTC
CASSLGIRGGNNEQFF
>TRBV4-3|NA|TRBJ1-2|few
TGCGCCAGCAGCCACCCAGGGGTCGACTATGGCTACACCTTC
CASSHPGVDYGYTF
>TRBV4-3|NA|TRBJ1-5|NA
TGCGCCAGCAGCCAAGATTTCGTGGGCAGGCCTCAGCCCCAGCATTTT
CASSQDFVGRPQPQHF
>TRBV29-1|TRBD1|TRBJ2-4|NA
TGCAGCGTTGAAGCAGGGGGAAGCATTCAGTACTTC
CSVEAGGSIQYF
>TRBV30|NA|TRBJ2-3|few
TGTGCCTGGGGGGTCCATGGACTGACAGATACGCAGTATTTT
CAWGVHGLTDTQYF
>TRBV12-3/TRBV12-4|TRBD1|TRBJ2-5|many
TGTGCCAGCAGTTTAGCGGATCCCAGGGGGCCGTACTTC
CASSLADPRGPYF
>TRBV30|TRBD2|TRBJ2-1|NA
TGTGCCTGGAGTAAGGGACTAGCGGAAGGTACCTACAATGAGCAGTTCTTC
CAWSKGLAEGTYNEQFF
>TRBV20-1|TRBD1|TRBJ1-4|few
TGCAGTGCTAGAGATCAGGGGGCGACTAATGAAAAACTGTTTTTT
CSARDQGATNEKLFF
>TRBV29-1|TRBD1|TRBJ2-3|NA
TGCAGCGTTAGGATGGACAGGGAGGTGGGCACAGATACGCAGTATTTT
CSVRMDREVGTDTQYF
>TRBV24-1|TRBD1|TRBJ2-1|many
TGTGCCACCAGTGAAACGGGACAGGGGAAAGACAATGAGCAGTTCTTC
CATSETGQGKDNEQFF
>TRBV5-5|TRBD2|TRBJ2-7|NA
TGTGCCAGGAGCCCGGGACTAGCGGGAGGTGGCTCCTACGAGCAGTACTTC
CARSPGLAGGGSYEQYF
>TRBV9|NA|TRBJ1-2|NA
TGTGCCAGCAGCGACTCTGGCTATGGCTACACCTTC
CASSDSGYGYTF
>TRBV20-1|NA|TRBJ2-2|few
TGCAGCCCCAGGGAAACGAACACCGGGGAGCTGTTTTTT
CSPRETNTGELFF
>TRBV27|TRBD2|TRBJ2-1|few
TGTGCCAGCAGTAACATTGGAGCGGGGAGCTCTTCTTCTAAGCAGTTCTTC
CASSNIGAGSSSSKQFF
>TRBV11-2|TRBD1|TRBJ1-2|NA
TGTGCCAGCAGCTCTCTTCATACTTGGACAGGGGCATACTATGGCTACACCTTC
CASSSLHTWTGAYYGYTF
>TRBV28|NA|TRBJ1-1|NA
TGTGCCAGCAGTTTATTGGGGTTGTGGAACATTATGAACACTGAAGCTTTCTTT
CASSLLGLWNIMNTEAFF